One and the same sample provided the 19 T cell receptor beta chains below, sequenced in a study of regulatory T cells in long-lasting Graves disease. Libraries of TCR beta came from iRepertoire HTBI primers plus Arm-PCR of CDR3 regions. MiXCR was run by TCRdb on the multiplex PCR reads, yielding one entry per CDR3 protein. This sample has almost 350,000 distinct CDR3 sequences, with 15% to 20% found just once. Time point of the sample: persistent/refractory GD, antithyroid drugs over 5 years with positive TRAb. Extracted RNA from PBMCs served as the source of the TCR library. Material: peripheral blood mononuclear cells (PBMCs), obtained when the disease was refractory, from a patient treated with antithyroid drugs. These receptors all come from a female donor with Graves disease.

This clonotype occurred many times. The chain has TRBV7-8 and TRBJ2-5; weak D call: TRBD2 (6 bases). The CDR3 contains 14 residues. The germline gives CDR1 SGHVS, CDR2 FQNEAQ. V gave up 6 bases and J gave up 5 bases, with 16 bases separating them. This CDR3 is CASRQKRLVETQYF. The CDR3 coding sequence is TGTGCCAGCAGGCAAAAACGACTAGTGGAGACCCAGTACTTC.

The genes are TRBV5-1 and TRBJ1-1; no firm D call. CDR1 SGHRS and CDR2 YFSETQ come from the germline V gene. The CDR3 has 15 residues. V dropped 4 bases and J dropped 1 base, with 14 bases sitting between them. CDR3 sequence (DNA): TGCGCCAGCAGCACCCGGACGGCCCCGAACACTGAAGCTTTCTTT. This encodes CASSTRTAPNTEAFF.

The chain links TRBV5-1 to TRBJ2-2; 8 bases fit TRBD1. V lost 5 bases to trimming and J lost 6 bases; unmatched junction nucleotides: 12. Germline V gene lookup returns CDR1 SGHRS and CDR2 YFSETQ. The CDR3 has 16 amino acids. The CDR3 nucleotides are TGCGCCAGCAGTCCGACAGGGGCGGTTGTTTCCGGGGAGCTGTTTTTT. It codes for CASSPTGAVVSGELFF.

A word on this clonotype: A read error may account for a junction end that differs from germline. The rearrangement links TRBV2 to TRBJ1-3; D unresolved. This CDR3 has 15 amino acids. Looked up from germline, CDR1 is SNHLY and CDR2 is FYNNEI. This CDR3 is CANSEATGTGNTIYF. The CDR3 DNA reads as TGCGCCAACAGTGAAGCAACGGGGACTGGAAACACCATATATTTT. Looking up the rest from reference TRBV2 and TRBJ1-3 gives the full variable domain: EPEVTQTPSHQVTQMGQEVILRCVPISNHLYFYWYRQILGQKVEFLVSFYNNEISEKSEIFDDQFSVERPDGSNFTLKIRSTKLEDSAMYFCANSEATGTGNTIYFGEGSWLTVV.

In nucleotides, the CDR3 is TGCGCCAGCAGCCAAGACAGGGCTGGGGGGACTGAAGCTTTCTTT. This sequence encodes CASSQDRAGGTEAFF. The J gene is TRBJ1-1, the V gene TRBV4-1; perhaps TRBD1 as D (5 bases). The CDR3 covers 15 residues. V gave up 0 bases and J gave up 5 bases, with 13 bases separating them. Germline V CDR1 and CDR2: MGHRA, YSYEKL.

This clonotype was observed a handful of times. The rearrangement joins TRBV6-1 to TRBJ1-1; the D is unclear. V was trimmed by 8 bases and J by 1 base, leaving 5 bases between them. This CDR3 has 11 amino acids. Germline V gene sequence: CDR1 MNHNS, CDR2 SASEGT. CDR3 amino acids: CASDTNTEAFF. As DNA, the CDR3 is TGTGCCAGCGATACGAACACTGAAGCTTTCTTT.

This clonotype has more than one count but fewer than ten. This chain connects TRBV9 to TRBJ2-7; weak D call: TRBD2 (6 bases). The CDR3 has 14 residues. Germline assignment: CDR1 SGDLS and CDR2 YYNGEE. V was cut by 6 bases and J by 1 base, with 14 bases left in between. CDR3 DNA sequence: TGTGCCAGCACCCCGGGACTCCCTTCCTACGAGCAGTACTTC. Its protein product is CASTPGLPSYEQYF. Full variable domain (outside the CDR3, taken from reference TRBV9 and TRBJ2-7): DSGVTQTPKHLITATGQRVTLRCSPRSGDLSVYWYQQSLDQGLQFLIQYYNGEERAKGNILERFSAQQFPDLHSELNLSSLELGDSALYFCASTPGLPSYEQYFGPGTRLTVT.

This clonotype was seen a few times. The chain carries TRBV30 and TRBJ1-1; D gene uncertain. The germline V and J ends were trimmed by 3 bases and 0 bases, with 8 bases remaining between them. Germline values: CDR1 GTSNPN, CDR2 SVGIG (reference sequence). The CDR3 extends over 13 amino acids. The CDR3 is CAWRGRLNTEAFF. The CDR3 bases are TGTGCCTGGAGGGGCAGACTGAACACTGAAGCTTTCTTT. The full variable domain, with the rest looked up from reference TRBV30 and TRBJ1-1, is SQTIHQWPATLVQPVGSPLSLECTVEGTSNPNLYWYRQAAGRGLQLLFYSVGIGQISSEVPQNLSASRPQDRQFILSSKKLLLSDSGFYLCAWRGRLNTEAFFGQGTRLTVV.

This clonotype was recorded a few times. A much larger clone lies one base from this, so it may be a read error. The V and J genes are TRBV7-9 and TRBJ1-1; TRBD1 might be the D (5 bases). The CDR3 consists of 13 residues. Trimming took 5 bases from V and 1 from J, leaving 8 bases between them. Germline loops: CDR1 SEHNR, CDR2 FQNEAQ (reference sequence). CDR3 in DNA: TGTGCCAGCAGCAACGACAGGAACACTGAAGCTTTCTTT. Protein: CASSNDRNTEAFF.

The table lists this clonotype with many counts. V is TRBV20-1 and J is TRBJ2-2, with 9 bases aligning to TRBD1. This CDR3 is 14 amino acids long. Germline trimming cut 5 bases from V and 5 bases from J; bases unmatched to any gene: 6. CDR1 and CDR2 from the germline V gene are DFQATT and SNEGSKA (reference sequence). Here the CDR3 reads CSASGTGYTGELFF. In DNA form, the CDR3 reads TGCAGTGCTTCCGGGACAGGGTATACCGGGGAGCTGTTTTTT.

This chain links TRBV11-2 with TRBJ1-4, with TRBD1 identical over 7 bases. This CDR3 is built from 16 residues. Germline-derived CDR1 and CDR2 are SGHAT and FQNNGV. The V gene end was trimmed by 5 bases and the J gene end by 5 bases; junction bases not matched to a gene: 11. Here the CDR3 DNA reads TGTGCCAGCAGCAAACTTGACAGGGCGAAAAATGAAAAACTGTTTTTT. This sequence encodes CASSKLDRAKNEKLFF.

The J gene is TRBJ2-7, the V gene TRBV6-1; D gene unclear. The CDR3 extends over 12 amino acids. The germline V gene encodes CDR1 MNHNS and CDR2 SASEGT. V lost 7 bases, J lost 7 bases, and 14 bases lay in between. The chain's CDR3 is CASTARSDEQYF. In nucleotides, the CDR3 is TGTGCCAGCACTGCCAGGTCTGATGAGCAGTACTTC.

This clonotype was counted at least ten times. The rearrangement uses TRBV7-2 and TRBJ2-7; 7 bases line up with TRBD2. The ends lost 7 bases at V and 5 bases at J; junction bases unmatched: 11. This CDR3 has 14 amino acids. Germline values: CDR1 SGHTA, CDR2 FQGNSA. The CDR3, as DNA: TGTGCCAGCAAACTTTGGGAGGGGATCCACGAGCAGTACTTC. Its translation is CASKLWEGIHEQYF.

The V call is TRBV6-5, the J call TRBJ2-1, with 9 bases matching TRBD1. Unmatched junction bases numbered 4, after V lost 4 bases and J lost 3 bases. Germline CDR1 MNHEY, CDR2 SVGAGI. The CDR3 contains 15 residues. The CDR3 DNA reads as TGTGCCAGCAGTTCCGGGACAGGGCGCTACAATGAGCAGTTCTTC. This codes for CASSSGTGRYNEQFF.

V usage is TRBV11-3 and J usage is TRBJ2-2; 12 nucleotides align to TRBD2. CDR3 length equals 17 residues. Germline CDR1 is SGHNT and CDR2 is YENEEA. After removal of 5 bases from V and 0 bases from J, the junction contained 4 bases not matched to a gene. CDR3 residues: CASSPWTSGTNTGELFF. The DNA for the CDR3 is TGTGCCAGCAGCCCCTGGACTAGCGGGACGAACACCGGGGAGCTGTTTTTT.

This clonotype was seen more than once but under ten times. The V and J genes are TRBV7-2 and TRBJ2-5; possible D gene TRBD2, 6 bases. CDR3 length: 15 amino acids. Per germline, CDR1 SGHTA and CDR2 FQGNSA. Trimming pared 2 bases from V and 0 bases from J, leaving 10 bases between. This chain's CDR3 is CASSLLSGDQETQYF. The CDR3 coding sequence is TGTGCCAGCAGCTTACTGTCGGGAGACCAAGAGACCCAGTACTTC.

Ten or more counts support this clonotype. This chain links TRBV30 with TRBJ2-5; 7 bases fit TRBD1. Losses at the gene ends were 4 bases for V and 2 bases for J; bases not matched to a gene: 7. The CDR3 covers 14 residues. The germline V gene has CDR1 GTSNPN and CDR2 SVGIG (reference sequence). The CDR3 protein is CAWIPPGQQETQYF. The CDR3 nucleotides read TGTGCCTGGATCCCTCCGGGACAGCAAGAGACCCAGTACTTC.

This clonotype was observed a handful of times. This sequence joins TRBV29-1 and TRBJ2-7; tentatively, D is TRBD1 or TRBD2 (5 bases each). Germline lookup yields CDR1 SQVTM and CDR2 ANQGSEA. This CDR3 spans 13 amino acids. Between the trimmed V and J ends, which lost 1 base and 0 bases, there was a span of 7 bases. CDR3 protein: CSVEGDGSYEQYF. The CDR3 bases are TGCAGCGTTGAAGGGGACGGCTCCTACGAGCAGTACTTC.

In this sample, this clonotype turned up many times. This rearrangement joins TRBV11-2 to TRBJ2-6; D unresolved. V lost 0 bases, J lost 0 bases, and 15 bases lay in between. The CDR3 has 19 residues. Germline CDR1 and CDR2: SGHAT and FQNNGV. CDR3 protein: CASSLDRPDRYSGANVLTF. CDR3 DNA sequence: TGTGCCAGCAGCTTAGATCGGCCGGACCGATACTCTGGGGCCAACGTCCTGACTTTC.